This TCR beta chain was recorded in a study of human T cells and chemical hapten exposure. Looking at the study overall: Recorded diagnoses among the mostly female patients were alopecia areata, totalis or universalis. Study conclusions and caveats: Sensitization with DPC brought no change to TCRs above 1 in 1000 in frequency. Among expanded TCRs, significantly more large CDR3 similarity clusters formed than among controls.

This clonotype showed up just a few times. Its antigen remains unknown. Individual cDNA molecules received unique molecular identifiers in the library. TCRdb ran MiXCR on the RACE reads and lists one entry per CDR3 protein. The table records 180,000 or so distinct CDR3 sequences, more than 14% of them present only once. As to time point: patch test 1, 2 weeks after DPC sensitization. The treatment: therapeutic diphenylcyclopropenone sensitization with weekly scalp DPC. This TCR derives from a woman aged 30 to 39 with alopecia areata. Some clones in this sample may be carry-over from other donors' samples. The specimen was whole blood, collected in connection with sensitization to the hapten diphenylcyclopropenone (DPC).

The CDR3 nucleotides read TGTGCCAGCAGTGAACTGGAGACTAGCGGGGGGGCTCTTGTGGGTGAGCAGTTCTTC. As protein: CASSELETSGGALVGEQFF. The rearrangement joins TRBV6-1 to TRBJ2-1; TRBD2 matches at 14 bases. There are 19 residues in the CDR3. Trimming at V came to 2 bases and at J to 9 bases, leaving 15 bases not matched to a gene. The germline V gene encodes CDR1 MNHNS and CDR2 SASEGT.